Listed here are 19 T cell receptor beta chains from one sample, sequenced in a study of blood T cells in healthy people across ages. A J-beta primer mix and a sample-barcoded 5' primer were used in a second PCR of about 7 to 12 cycles. TCRdb re-called the 5' RACE reads with MiXCR, one entry per CDR3 protein. The table shows some 1.7 million distinct CDR3 sequences, with 28% occurring only once. Sequenced sample: blood. The receptors were gathered from a woman aged 25 to 39 in good health.

Notes on this clonotype: A read error is possible here, since a much larger clone lies one base away. The genes are TRBV12-3 or TRBV12-4 and TRBJ1-2; no firm D call. CDR3 size: 13 residues. The CDR3 DNA follows: TGTGCCAGCAGTTTTGGGCAGGCGTATGGCGACACCTTC. Protein: CASSFGQAYGDTF.

CDR3 coding DNA: TGTGCCAGCAGCCGGGACCCAGATTTCGAGCAGTACTTC. Protein product: CASSRDPDFEQYF. This rearrangement joins TRBV7-9 to TRBJ2-7; possibly TRBD1 or TRBD2 for D (5 bases each). The germline CDR1 and CDR2 sequences are SEHNR and FQNEAQ (reference sequence). This CDR3 has 13 amino acids. V was shortened by 5 bases and J by 6 bases, with 14 bases between the two germline ends.

The table lists this clonotype with a few counts. The rearrangement links TRBV3-1 to TRBJ1-2; D unresolved. The germline V gene has CDR1 LGHDT and CDR2 YNNKEL (reference sequence). CDR3 length: 12 amino acids. Trimming shortened V by 2 bases and J by 8 bases, and 9 bases separated the two germline ends. The CDR3 loop is CASSQLERGYTF. CDR3 sequence (DNA): TGTGCCAGCAGCCAACTGGAGCGGGGCTACACCTTC.

This clonotype was seen at least ten times. The V call is TRBV4-1, the J call TRBJ2-5; D might be TRBD1 (6 bases). Trimming removed 0 bases from V and 4 bases from J, with 15 bases in between. The CDR3 has 16 amino acids. Germline V gene lookup returns CDR1 MGHRA and CDR2 YSYEKL. CDR3 sequence (DNA): TGCGCCAGCAGCCAAGAGGCAGGGGCAGTTGTAGAGACCCAGTACTTC. This encodes CASSQEAGAVVETQYF.

The chain couples TRBV7-6 to TRBJ1-2; D is possibly TRBD1 (6 bases). CDR1 and CDR2 (germline): SGHVS, FNYEAQ. V lost 0 bases to trimming and J lost 8 bases, with 16 bases between them. This CDR3 is 15 amino acids long. The chain's CDR3 is CASSLAGGGPNGYTF. DNA for the CDR3: TGTGCCAGCAGCTTAGCTGGTGGGGGGCCCAACGGCTACACCTTC.

This clonotype turned up a few times. A read error is possible here, since a much larger clone lies one base away. The V call is TRBV7-2, the J call TRBJ2-5; D may be TRBD2 (6 bases). Germline V gene lookup returns CDR1 SGHTA and CDR2 FQGNSA. The CDR3 is made up of 16 amino acids. The CDR3, as DNA: TGTGCCGGCAGCCCCGTTTTATCTCTAAGCGGGGAGACCCAGTACTTC. As protein: CAGSPVLSLSGETQYF. Complete variable domain (other parts from reference TRBV7-2 and TRBJ2-5): GAGVSQSPSNKVTEKGKDVELRCDPISGHTALYWYRQSLGQGLEFLIYFQGNSAPDKSGLPSDRFSAERTGGSVSTLTIQRTQQEDSAVYLCAGSPVLSLSGETQYFGPGTRLLVL.

The chain uses TRBV6-1 and TRBJ1-1, with no clear D. CDR1 is MNHNS, CDR2 SASEGT, per germline. V lost 3 bases and J 1 base, leaving 15 bases between the germline ends. The CDR3 length is 16 residues. Written as DNA, the CDR3 is TGTGCCAGCAGTGATCCGACCGGCGACGGGAACACTGAAGCTTTCTTT. It encodes CASSDPTGDGNTEAFF.

This chain connects TRBV5-1 to TRBJ2-3, with D perhaps matching TRBD2 (6 bases). V lost 0 bases and J 2 bases, leaving 19 bases between the germline ends. The germline V gene encodes CDR1 SGHRS and CDR2 YFSETQ. The CDR3 length is 18 residues. CDR3 amino acids: CASSLVFIGGAPTDTQYF. The CDR3 DNA follows: TGCGCCAGCAGCTTGGTATTTATCGGGGGTGCCCCCACAGATACGCAGTATTTT.

This clonotype has ten or more counts. The J gene is TRBJ2-5, the V gene TRBV20-1, with TRBD2 matching over 14 bases. V shed 5 bases, J shed 5 bases, and the junction held 7 bases outside the gene matches. Per germline, CDR1 DFQATT and CDR2 SNEGSKA (reference sequence). CDR3 length: 15 residues. The CDR3 here is CSALTSGRARETQYF. The CDR3 nucleotides read TGCAGTGCTTTGACTAGCGGGAGGGCCAGGGAGACCCAGTACTTC.

For this clonotype: A read error may account for a junction end that differs from germline. The V and J genes are TRBV3-1 and TRBJ1-5; D is perhaps TRBD1 (5 bases). The CDR3 is made up of 17 amino acids. The V gene's germline CDR1 is LGHDT and CDR2 YNNKEL (reference sequence). CDR3 region: CASNQAPGEGPYQPQHF. Here the CDR3 DNA reads TGTGCCAGCAACCAAGCTCCTGGGGAGGGGCCTTATCAGCCCCAGCATTTT. Using reference TRBV3-1 and TRBJ1-5 for the parts outside the CDR3, the full variable domain is DTAVSQTPKYLVTQMGNDKSIKCEQNLGHDTMYWYKQDSKKFLKIMFSYNNKELIINETVPNRFSPKSPDKAHLNLHINSLELGDSAVYFCASNQAPGEGPYQPQHFGDGTRLSIL.

This clonotype showed up many times. The chain couples TRBV30 to TRBJ2-7; D gene unclear. Germline CDR1 is GTSNPN and CDR2 is SVGIG (reference sequence). The CDR3 is made up of 12 amino acids. Trimming shortened V by 3 bases and J by 3 bases, and 9 bases separated the two germline ends. DNA of the CDR3: TGTGCCTGGAGATCCCAGTACTACGAGCAGTACTTC. It translates to CAWRSQYYEQYF.

This clonotype has just a few counts. The chain links TRBV5-1 to TRBJ2-3; D call uncertain. Trimming shortened V by 5 bases and J by 3 bases, and 19 bases separated the two germline ends. The CDR3 has 16 amino acids. Germline V gives CDR1 SGHRS, CDR2 YFSETQ. The CDR3 region is CASRLITGVDTDTQYF. For the CDR3, the DNA is TGCGCCAGCAGATTGATTACGGGCGTAGATACAGATACGCAGTATTTT.

The rearrangement uses TRBV19 and TRBJ1-1; D gene ambiguous. V was shortened by 4 bases and J by 7 bases, with 10 bases between the two germline ends. The CDR3 length is 12 residues. The V gene's germline CDR1 is LNHDA and CDR2 SQIVND (reference sequence). The CDR3, as DNA: TGTGCCAGTAGTAAGGAGGGTCGTGAAGCTTTCTTT. Translating gives CASSKEGREAFF.

On this clonotype itself: It may be a read error: a sequence one base away is much more abundant. The rearrangement links TRBV6-5 to TRBJ2-4; 13 nucleotides match TRBD2. The germline gives CDR1 MNHEY, CDR2 SVGAGI. The J segment lost 13 bases and the V segment lost 6 bases, leaving 9 bases of the junction unmatched. This CDR3 is 14 amino acids long. CDR3 amino acids: CASRDGLAGVEQYF. The DNA of the CDR3 is TGTGCCAGCAGGGACGGACTAGCGGGAGTTGAGCAGTACTTC.

This clonotype was counted at least ten times. The chain links TRBV28 to TRBJ2-1; 11 bases fit TRBD2. The CDR3 is 15 amino acids. CDR1 and CDR2 (germline): MDHEN, SYDVKM. V trimming: 6 bases; J trimming: 9 bases; junction bases outside the gene matches: 10. The CDR3 bases are TGTGCCAGCAGCCTCGATAGCGGGGGGGCCTTTGAGCAGTTCTTC. It yields the protein CASSLDSGGAFEQFF.

This clonotype was found a few times. CDR3 DNA sequence: TGTGCCAGCAGCAAACCGACTAGCGGGGGGAGTGAGCAGTTCTTC. Protein product: CASSKPTSGGSEQFF. The chain carries TRBV5-4 and TRBJ2-1; 13 positions agree with TRBD2. Trimming at V came to 4 bases and at J to 9 bases, leaving 7 bases not matched to a gene. The CDR3 is 15 amino acids. Germline V gene data show CDR1 as SGHNT and CDR2 as YYREEE (reference sequence).

This sequence joins TRBV7-2 and TRBJ2-2; tentative D call: TRBD1 (5 bases). V lost 5 bases and J lost 4, with 14 bases in between. This CDR3 has 15 residues. The germline CDR1 and CDR2 sequences are SGHTA and FQGNSA. In nucleotides, the CDR3 is TGTGCCAGCAGCGCCCGACAGCGCGGCACCGGGGAGCTGTTTTTT. Translating it yields CASSARQRGTGELFF. Variable domain in full (rest from reference TRBV7-2 and TRBJ2-2): GAGVSQSPSNKVTEKGKDVELRCDPISGHTALYWYRQSLGQGLEFLIYFQGNSAPDKSGLPSDRFSAERTGGSVSTLTIQRTQQEDSAVYLCASSARQRGTGELFFGEGSRLTVL.

A few counts support this clonotype. The chain recombines TRBV7-6 with TRBJ2-7; TRBD1 matches 7 bases. There are 13 residues in the CDR3. Germline values: CDR1 SGHVS, CDR2 FNYEAQ. Trimming cost V 5 bases and J 6 bases; bases outside gene matches: 7. The CDR3 nucleotides are TGTGCCAGCAGCATCGAGAGACAGGGCGAGCAGTACTTC. Encoded protein: CASSIERQGEQYF.

The CDR3 DNA reads as TGCAGTGCTCTTGGACTAGCGGGACAGAGCTCCTACGAGCAGTACTTC. Translated, it gives CSALGLAGQSSYEQYF. This chain connects TRBV20-1 to TRBJ2-7; 12 nucleotides match TRBD2. The CDR3 totals 16 residues. The V gene end was trimmed by 5 bases and the J gene end by 0 bases; junction bases not matched to a gene: 8. Germline V lookup: CDR1 DFQATT, CDR2 SNEGSKA (reference sequence).